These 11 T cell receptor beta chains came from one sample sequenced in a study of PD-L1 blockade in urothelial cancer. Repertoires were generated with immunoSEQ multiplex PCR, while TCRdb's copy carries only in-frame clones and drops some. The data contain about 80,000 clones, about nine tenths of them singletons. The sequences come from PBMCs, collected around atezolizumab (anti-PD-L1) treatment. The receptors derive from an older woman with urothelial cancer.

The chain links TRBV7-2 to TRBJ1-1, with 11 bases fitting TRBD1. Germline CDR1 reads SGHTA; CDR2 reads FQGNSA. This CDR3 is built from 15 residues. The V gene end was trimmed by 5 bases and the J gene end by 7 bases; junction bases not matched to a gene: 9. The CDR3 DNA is TGTGCCAGCAGCGCAACGGGACAGGGGGTTAGTGAAGCTTTCTTT. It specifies CASSATGQGVSEAFF.

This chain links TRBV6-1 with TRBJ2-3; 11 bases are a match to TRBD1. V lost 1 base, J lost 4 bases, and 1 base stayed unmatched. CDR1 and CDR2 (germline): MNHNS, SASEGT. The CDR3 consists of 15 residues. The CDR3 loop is CASSEGTGGPDTQYF. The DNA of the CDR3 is TGTGCCAGCAGTGAAGGGACAGGGGGCCCAGATACGCAGTATTTT.

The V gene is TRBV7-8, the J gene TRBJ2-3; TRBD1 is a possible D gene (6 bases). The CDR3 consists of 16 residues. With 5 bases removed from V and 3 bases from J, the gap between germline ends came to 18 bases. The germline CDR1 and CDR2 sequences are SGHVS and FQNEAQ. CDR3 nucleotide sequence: TGTGCCAGCAGCCCACTCTGGGGGCTAGGGACAGATACGCAGTATTTT. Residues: CASSPLWGLGTDTQYF.

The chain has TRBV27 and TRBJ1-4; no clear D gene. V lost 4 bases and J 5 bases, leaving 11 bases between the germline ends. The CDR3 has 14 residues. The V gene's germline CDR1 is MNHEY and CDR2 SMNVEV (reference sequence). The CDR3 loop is CASSSGVGNEKLFF. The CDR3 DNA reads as TGTGCCAGCAGTTCCGGGGTGGGGAATGAAAAACTGTTTTTT.

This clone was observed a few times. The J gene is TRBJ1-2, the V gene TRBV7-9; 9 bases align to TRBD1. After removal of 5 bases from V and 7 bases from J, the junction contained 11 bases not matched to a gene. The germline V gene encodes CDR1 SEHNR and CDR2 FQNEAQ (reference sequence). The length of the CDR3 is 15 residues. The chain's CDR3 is CASSAQPGQGGGYTF. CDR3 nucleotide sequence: TGTGCCAGCAGCGCCCAACCGGGACAGGGAGGTGGCTACACCTTC.

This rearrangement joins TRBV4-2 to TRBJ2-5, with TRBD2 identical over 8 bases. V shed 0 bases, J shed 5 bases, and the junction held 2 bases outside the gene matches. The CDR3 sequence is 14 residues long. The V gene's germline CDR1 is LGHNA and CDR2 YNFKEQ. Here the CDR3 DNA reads TGTGCCAGCAGCCAAGAAATAGCGGGGGAGACCCAGTACTTC. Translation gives CASSQEIAGETQYF.

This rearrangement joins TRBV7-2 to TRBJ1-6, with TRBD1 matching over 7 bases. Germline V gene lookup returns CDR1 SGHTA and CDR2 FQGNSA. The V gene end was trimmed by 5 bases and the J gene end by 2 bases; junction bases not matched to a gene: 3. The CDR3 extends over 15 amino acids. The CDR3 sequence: CASSKGTAYNSPLHF. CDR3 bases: TGTGCCAGCAGCAAGGGGACAGCCTATAATTCACCCCTCCACTTT.

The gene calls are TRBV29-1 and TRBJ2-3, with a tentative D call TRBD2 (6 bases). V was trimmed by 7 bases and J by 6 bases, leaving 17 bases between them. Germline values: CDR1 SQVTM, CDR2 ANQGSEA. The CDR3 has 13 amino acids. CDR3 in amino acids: CSALGVGGDTQYF. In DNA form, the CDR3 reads TGCAGCGCACTGGGGGTAGGAGGGGATACGCAGTATTTT.

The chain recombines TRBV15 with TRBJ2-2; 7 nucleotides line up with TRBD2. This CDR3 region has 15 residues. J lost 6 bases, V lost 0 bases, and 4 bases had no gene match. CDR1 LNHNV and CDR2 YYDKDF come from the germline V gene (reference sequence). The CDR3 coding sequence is TGTGCCACCAGCAGAGATGGCGGGAGCCCCGGGGAGCTGTTTTTT. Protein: CATSRDGGSPGELFF.

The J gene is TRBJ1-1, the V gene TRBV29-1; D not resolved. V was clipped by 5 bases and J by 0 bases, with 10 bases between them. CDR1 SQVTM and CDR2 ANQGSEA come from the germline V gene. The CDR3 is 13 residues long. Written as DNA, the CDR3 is TGCAGCGTTCGGCGGAGGATGAACACTGAAGCTTTCTTT. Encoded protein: CSVRRRMNTEAFF.

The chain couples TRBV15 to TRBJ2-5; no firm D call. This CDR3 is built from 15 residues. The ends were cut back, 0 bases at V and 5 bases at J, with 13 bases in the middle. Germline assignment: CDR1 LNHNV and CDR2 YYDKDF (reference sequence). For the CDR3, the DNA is TGTGCCACCAGCAGAGATCTTGGTCTAGAGGAGACCCAGTACTTC. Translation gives CATSRDLGLEETQYF.